The TCR beta chain described here comes from a study of identical twins. Addition of a universal primer site occurred through template switching, and cDNA carried unique molecular identifiers. TCRdb independently ran MiXCR on the 5' RACE reads; one entry per CDR3 protein. The data contain about 530,000 distinct CDR3 sequences, about 20% of them singletons. The CDR3 has 17 residues. Germline CDR1 SGHRS, CDR2 YFSETQ. Between the trimmed V and J ends, which lost 3 bases and 3 bases, there was a span of 20 bases. These same records also appear under a second study, on yellow fever vaccine responses in identical twins.

The receptor's source is a woman between 18 and 30 years old in good health. The rearrangement joins TRBV5-1 to TRBJ2-3; D possibly corresponds to TRBD2 (7 bases). The sequenced sample consisted of CD4+ T cells sorted from blood. The CDR3 spells CASSSGLVGGLTDTQYF. The CDR3 DNA sequence: TGCGCCAGCAGCTCCGGATTGGTGGGGGGGCTTACAGATACGCAGTATTTT.